The next 18 T cell receptor beta chains were all read from a single sample in a study of T cell responses to AZD1222 COVID-19 vaccine. Measured with immunoSEQ multiplex PCR; TCRdb has only the in-frame clones, and not every one. The table includes over 150,000 clones, around nine tenths detected once. Sequenced here: peripheral blood, sampled on day 0 of AZD1222 vaccination. The source of these receptors is an adult in good health.

V and J are TRBV4-1 and TRBJ2-5; TRBD1 is a possible D gene (5 bases). This CDR3 is 16 amino acids long. Trimming pared 0 bases from V and 5 bases from J, leaving 16 bases between. The germline CDR1 and CDR2 sequences are MGHRA and YSYEKL. The CDR3 DNA reads TGCGCCAGCAGCCAAGATAGGCCGGACAACCGGGAGACCCAGTACTTC. It yields the protein CASSQDRPDNRETQYF.

The genes are TRBV12-3 or TRBV12-4 and TRBJ1-6, with D perhaps matching TRBD1 (5 bases). The V and J ends lost 8 bases and 10 bases respectively, with 15 bases between them. The CDR3 is made up of 13 amino acids. CDR3 sequence reads: CASRDRVGSPLHF. DNA of the CDR3: TGTGCCAGCCGGGACCGCGTTGGATCACCCCTCCACTTT.

V is TRBV18 and J is TRBJ2-3; D tentatively reads TRBD1 or TRBD2 (6 bases each). Germline CDR1 and CDR2: KGHSH and LQKENI. The V end was cut by 6 bases, the J end by 2 bases, with 15 bases between. The CDR3 consists of 15 residues. The CDR3 DNA sequence: TGTGCCAGCTCGGCTACAGGGACTTCCACAGATACGCAGTATTTT. It translates to CASSATGTSTDTQYF.

This chain links TRBV28 with TRBJ2-3; 7 nucleotides line up with TRBD1. This CDR3 region has 14 residues. Per the germline V gene, CDR1 is MDHEN and CDR2 is SYDVKM. V was pared by 5 bases and J by 4 bases, with 6 bases of the junction left unmatched. The CDR3 DNA sequence: TGTGCCAGCAGTCCCGGGACAGAGGCAGATACGCAGTATTTT. As protein: CASSPGTEADTQYF.

CDR3 loop: CASSQQRYYGYTF. CDR3 DNA: TGTGCCAGCAGCCAGCAGAGATACTATGGCTACACCTTC. The chain employs TRBV3-1 (or the pseudogene TRBV3-2) and TRBJ1-2; D not certain. CDR1 is LGHDT, CDR2 YNNKEL, per germline (reference sequence). V lost 3 bases to trimming and J lost 3 bases, with 8 bases between them. The CDR3 runs 13 residues.

This clone was counted between two and nine times. This chain uses TRBV30 with TRBJ1-6; D remains unclear. Germline V gene lookup returns CDR1 GTSNPN and CDR2 SVGIG (reference sequence). The V and J ends lost 4 bases and 10 bases respectively, with 17 bases between them. The CDR3 covers 14 residues. CDR3 loop: CAWNPGLGMSPLHF. CDR3 DNA: TGTGCCTGGAATCCCGGGCTTGGTATGTCACCCCTCCACTTT.

The genes are TRBV5-8 and TRBJ2-7; 9 nucleotides match TRBD1. The CDR3 runs 16 residues. The V and J ends lost 1 base and 5 bases, in that order; junction bases with no gene match: 10. Germline-derived CDR1 and CDR2 are SGHTS and YDEGEE. CDR3 loop: CASSLPPGQGNHEQYF. CDR3 coding DNA: TGTGCCAGCAGCTTGCCTCCGGGACAGGGAAACCACGAGCAGTACTTC.

V is TRBV19 and J is TRBJ1-5; the D gene is possibly TRBD1 (6 bases). Between the trimmed V and J ends, which lost 6 bases and 1 base, there was a span of 19 bases. CDR1 is LNHDA, CDR2 SQIVND, per germline (reference sequence). CDR3 length: 17 residues. CDR3 loop: CASSIRDTSVSNQPQHF. As DNA, the CDR3 is TGTGCCAGTAGCATCCGGGACACCTCTGTGAGCAATCAGCCCCAGCATTTT. Filled out from reference TRBV19 and TRBJ1-5, the complete variable domain reads DGGITQSPKYLFRKEGQNVTLSCEQNLNHDAMYWYRQDPGQGLRLIYYSQIVNDFQKGDIAEGYSVSREKKESFPLTVTSAQKNPTAFYLCASSIRDTSVSNQPQHFGDGTRLSIL.

The chain recombines TRBV24-1 with TRBJ2-1; D possibly corresponds to TRBD1 (6 bases). CDR3 length: 15 residues. The germline gives CDR1 KGHDR, CDR2 SFDVKD. Trimming removed 3 bases from V and 2 bases from J, with 10 bases in between. The CDR3 spells CATSDPDRPYNEQFF. The CDR3 DNA reads TGTGCCACCAGTGATCCCGACAGGCCCTACAATGAGCAGTTCTTC.

The V and J genes are TRBV5-6 and TRBJ2-1; TRBD2 might be the D (5 bases). Deletions cut 4 bases from V and 4 bases from J, with 15 bases between. The CDR3 has 15 residues. Germline loops: CDR1 SGHDT, CDR2 YYEEEE. Written as DNA, the CDR3 is TGTGCCAGCAGCCCCGGGGTAGCGACTTACAATGAGCAGTTCTTC. Protein product: CASSPGVATYNEQFF. The full variable domain, in which reference TRBV5-6 and TRBJ2-1 provide the parts outside the CDR3, is DAGVTQSPTHLIKTRGQQVTLRCSPKSGHDTVSWYQQALGQGPQFIFQYYEEEERQRGNFPDRFSGHQFPNYSSELNVNALLLGDSALYLCASSPGVATYNEQFFGPGTRLTVL.

Written as DNA, the CDR3 is TGTGCCAGCAGTGATGTGACGCCAGTCGCTGAAGCTTTCTTT. Amino acid sequence: CASSDVTPVAEAFF. V and J are TRBV6-1 and TRBJ1-1; the D is unclear. Germline V gene data show CDR1 as MNHNS and CDR2 as SASEGT. The length of the CDR3 is 14 residues. Trimming stripped 3 bases from V and 6 bases from J, with 14 bases between.

This clone was counted only a few times. The chain uses TRBV7-3 and TRBJ2-6; possibly TRBD1 for D (7 bases). This CDR3 has 16 amino acids. The germline V gene encodes CDR1 SGHTA and CDR2 FQGTGA. V was pared by 5 bases and J by 3 bases, with 14 bases between. DNA for the CDR3: TGTGCCAGCAGCCCCCAGGGGGGTCTTGGGGCCAACGTCCTGACTTTC. It encodes CASSPQGGLGANVLTF. Full variable domain (remainder filled in from reference TRBV7-3 and TRBJ2-6): GAGVSQTPSNKVTEKGKYVELRCDPISGHTALYWYRQSLGQGPEFLIYFQGTGAADDSGLPNDRFFAVRPEGSVSTLKIQRTERGDSAVYLCASSPQGGLGANVLTFGAGSRLTVL.

V gene TRBV28 combines with J gene TRBJ1-2; a possible D gene is TRBD1 (6 bases). The V end lost 2 bases, the J end lost 0 bases, and 10 bases lay between the germline ends. Germline CDR1 is MDHEN and CDR2 is SYDVKM. This CDR3 is 15 amino acids long. CDR3 sequence (DNA): TGTGCCAGCAGTTTAGTGGGGGGCGCTAACTATGGCTACACCTTC. This encodes CASSLVGGANYGYTF.

V is TRBV4-2 and J is TRBJ2-4; 10 bases line up with TRBD2. The CDR3 contains 17 residues. V was pared by 1 base and J by 1 base, with 4 bases of the junction left unmatched. Germline values: CDR1 LGHNA, CDR2 YNFKEQ. CDR3 DNA sequence: TGTGCCAGCAGCCAAGTGAATAGCGGGGGGGCCAAAAACATTCAGTACTTC. It codes for CASSQVNSGGAKNIQYF.

V is TRBV5-8 and J is TRBJ1-5; possible D gene TRBD1, 6 bases. The CDR3 has 16 residues. The V gene lost 4 bases and the J gene lost 3 bases, with 17 bases spanning the gap. Germline values: CDR1 SGHTS, CDR2 YDEGEE. CDR3: CASSPGGGSYNQPQHF. The CDR3 nucleotides read TGTGCCAGCAGCCCTGGAGGGGGATCATACAATCAGCCCCAGCATTTT. Supplemented by reference TRBV5-8 and TRBJ1-5, the full variable domain reads EAGVTQSPTHLIKTRGQQATLRCSPISGHTSVYWYQQALGLGLQFLLWYDEGEERNRGNFPPRFSGRQFPNYSSELNVNALELEDSALYLCASSPGGGSYNQPQHFGDGTRLSIL.

The rearrangement uses TRBV6-5 and TRBJ1-2, with 7 bases matching TRBD1. This CDR3 is built from 14 residues. Trimming removed 0 bases from V and 3 bases from J; junction bases left unmatched: 1. Per the germline V gene, CDR1 is MNHEY and CDR2 is SVGAGI. In DNA form, the CDR3 reads TGTGCCAGCAGTTACTCAGGGGGCCACTATGGCTACACCTTC. Residues: CASSYSGGHYGYTF.

This chain uses TRBV12-3 or TRBV12-4 with TRBJ1-1, with 8 bases identical to TRBD1. The CDR3 runs 11 residues. After removal of 5 bases from V and 10 bases from J, the junction contained 3 bases not matched to a gene. The CDR3 spells CASSVDRVAFF. DNA for the CDR3: TGTGCCAGCAGTGTGGACAGGGTAGCTTTCTTT.

The chain recombines TRBV6-5 with TRBJ1-4; D is unresolved. The V gene's germline CDR1 is MNHEY and CDR2 SVGAGI. This CDR3 region has 15 residues. V was trimmed by 0 bases and J by 3 bases, leaving 8 bases between them. This CDR3 reads CASSYSPGANEKLFF. The CDR3 region has the DNA TGTGCCAGCAGTTACTCCCCAGGAGCTAATGAAAAACTGTTTTTT.